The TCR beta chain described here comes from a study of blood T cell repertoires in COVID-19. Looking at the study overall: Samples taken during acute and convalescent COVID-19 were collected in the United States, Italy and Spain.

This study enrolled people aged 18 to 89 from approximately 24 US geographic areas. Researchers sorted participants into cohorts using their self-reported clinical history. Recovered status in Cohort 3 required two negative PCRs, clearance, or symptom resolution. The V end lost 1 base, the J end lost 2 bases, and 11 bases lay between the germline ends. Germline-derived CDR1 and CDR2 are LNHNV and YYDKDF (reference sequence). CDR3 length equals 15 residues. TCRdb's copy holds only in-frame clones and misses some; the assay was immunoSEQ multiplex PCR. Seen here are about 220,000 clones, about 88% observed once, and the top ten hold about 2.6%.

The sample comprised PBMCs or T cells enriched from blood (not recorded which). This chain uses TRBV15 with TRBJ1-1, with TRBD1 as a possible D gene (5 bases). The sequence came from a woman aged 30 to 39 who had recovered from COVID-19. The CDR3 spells CATSRVAGPNTEAFF. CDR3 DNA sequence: TGTGCCACCAGCAGAGTTGCGGGACCCAACACTGAAGCTTTCTTT.